Shown below are 2 T cell receptor beta chains from a single sample sequenced in a study of T cell repertoires in cytomegalovirus infection. Their antigens are not known. TCRdb redid the calling of the reads with MiXCR, one entry per CDR3 protein. Of about 310,000 distinct CDR3 sequences in the sample, roughly 25% are singletons; the top ten hold 13%. The sample in question was cultured PBMCs, obtained from culture after CMV antigen stimulation. The receptor set was obtained from a human donor in good health (CMV status not recorded). Some clones in this sample may be carry-over from other donors' samples.

This clonotype was detected ten times or more. This chain uses TRBV7-2 with TRBJ2-1; TRBD2 agrees at 12 bases. V lost 4 bases to trimming and J lost 8 bases; unmatched junction nucleotides: 6. Germline lookup yields CDR1 SGHTA and CDR2 FQGNSA. This CDR3 region has 15 residues. As DNA, the CDR3 is TGTGCCAGCAGCTCCCCGACTAGCGGGAGTTATGAGCAGTTCTTC. Protein sequence: CASSSPTSGSYEQFF. Full variable domain (outside the CDR3, taken from reference TRBV7-2 and TRBJ2-1): GAGVSQSPSNKVTEKGKDVELRCDPISGHTALYWYRQSLGQGLEFLIYFQGNSAPDKSGLPSDRFSAERTGGSVSTLTIQRTQQEDSAVYLCASSSPTSGSYEQFFGPGTRLTVL.

V is TRBV4-2 and J is TRBJ1-2; weak D call: TRBD1 (5 bases). The germline gives CDR1 LGHNA, CDR2 YNFKEQ. Between the trimmed V and J ends, which lost 0 bases and 2 bases, there was a span of 13 bases. This CDR3 comprises 16 residues. The CDR3 DNA reads as TGTGCCAGCAGCCAAGAGGGCAGGGCGGGCAACTATGGCTACACCTTC. Translation gives CASSQEGRAGNYGYTF.